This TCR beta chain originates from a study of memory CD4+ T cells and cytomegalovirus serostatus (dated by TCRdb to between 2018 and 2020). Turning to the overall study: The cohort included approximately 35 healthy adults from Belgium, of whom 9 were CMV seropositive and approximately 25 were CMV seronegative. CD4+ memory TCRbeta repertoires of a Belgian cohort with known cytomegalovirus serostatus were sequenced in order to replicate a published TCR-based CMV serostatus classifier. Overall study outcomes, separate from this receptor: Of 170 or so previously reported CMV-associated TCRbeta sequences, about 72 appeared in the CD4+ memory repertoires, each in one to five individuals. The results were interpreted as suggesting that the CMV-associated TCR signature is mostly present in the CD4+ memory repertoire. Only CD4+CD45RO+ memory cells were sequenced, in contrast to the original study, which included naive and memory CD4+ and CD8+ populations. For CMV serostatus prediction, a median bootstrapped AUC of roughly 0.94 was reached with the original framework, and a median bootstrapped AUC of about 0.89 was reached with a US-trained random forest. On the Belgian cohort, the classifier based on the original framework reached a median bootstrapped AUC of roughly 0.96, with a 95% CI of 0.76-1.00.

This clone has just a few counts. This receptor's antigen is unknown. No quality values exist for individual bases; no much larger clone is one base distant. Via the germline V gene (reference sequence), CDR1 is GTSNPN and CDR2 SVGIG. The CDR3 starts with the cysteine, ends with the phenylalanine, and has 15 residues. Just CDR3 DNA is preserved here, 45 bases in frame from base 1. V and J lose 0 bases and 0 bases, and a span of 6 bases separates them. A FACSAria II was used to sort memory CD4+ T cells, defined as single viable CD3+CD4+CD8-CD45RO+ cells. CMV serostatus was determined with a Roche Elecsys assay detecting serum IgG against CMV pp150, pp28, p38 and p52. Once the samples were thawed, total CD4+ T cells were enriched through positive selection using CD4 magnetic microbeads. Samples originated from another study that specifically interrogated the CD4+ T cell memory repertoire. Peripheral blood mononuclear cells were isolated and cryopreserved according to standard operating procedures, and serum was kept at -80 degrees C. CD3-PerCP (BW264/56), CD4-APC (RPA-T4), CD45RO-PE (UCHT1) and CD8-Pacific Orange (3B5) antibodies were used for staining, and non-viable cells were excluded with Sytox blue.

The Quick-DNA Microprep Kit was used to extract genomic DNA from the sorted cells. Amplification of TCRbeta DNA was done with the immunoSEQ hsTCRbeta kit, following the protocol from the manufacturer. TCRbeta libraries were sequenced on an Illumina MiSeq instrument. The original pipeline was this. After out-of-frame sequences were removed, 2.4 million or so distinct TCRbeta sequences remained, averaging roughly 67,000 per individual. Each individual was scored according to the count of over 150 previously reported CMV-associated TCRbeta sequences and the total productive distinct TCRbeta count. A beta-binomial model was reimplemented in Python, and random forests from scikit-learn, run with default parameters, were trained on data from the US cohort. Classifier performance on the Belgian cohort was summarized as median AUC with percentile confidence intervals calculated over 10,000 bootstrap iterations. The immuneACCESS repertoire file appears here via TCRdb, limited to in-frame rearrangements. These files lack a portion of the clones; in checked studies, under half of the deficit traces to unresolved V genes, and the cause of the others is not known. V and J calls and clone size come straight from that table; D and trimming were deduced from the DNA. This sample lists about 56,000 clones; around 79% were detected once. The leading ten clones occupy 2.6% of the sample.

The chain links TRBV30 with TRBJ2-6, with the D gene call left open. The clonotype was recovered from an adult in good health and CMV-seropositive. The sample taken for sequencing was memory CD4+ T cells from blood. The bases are TGTGCCTGGAGTGTAATCTCCTCTGGGGCCAACGTCCTGACTTTC. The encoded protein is CAWSVISSGANVLTF.